This entry concerns a single T cell receptor beta chain. What it recognizes is unknown. Repertoires were generated with immunoSEQ multiplex PCR, while TCRdb's copy carries only in-frame clones and drops some. The repertoire holds some 100,000 clones, with around 94% as singletons. These data originate in a study of siplizumab effects on memory and regulatory T cells. Study-level results: Whether proliferating Tregs in siplizumab cultures suppress was not functionally confirmed.

The TCR sequence derives from a human donor in good health. Sequencing was carried out using Tregs sorted from blood.

DNA for the CDR3: TGTGCCAGCAGCTACTCCACTAGCGGGAGCTCCTACGAGCAGTACTTC. The encoded protein is CASSYSTSGSSYEQYF. The chain recombines TRBV7-9 with TRBJ2-7; TRBD2 agrees at 11 bases. Germline values: CDR1 SEHNR, CDR2 FQNEAQ (reference sequence). The CDR3 totals 16 residues. V trimming: 4 bases; J trimming: 0 bases; junction bases outside the gene matches: 5.